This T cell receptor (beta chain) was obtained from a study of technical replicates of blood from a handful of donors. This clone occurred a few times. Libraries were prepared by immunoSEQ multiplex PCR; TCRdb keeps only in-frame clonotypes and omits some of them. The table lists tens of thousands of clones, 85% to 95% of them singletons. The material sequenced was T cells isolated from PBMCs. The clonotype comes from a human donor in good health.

CDR3 nucleotide sequence: TGTGCCAGCTCTCAAAGTCCGACAGTTAACACTGAAGCTTTCTTT. Translated, it gives CASSQSPTVNTEAFF. The rearrangement uses TRBV18 and TRBJ1-1; tentative D call: TRBD1 (5 bases). Germline V CDR1 and CDR2: KGHSH, LQKENI. Deletions cut 6 bases from V and 2 bases from J, with 16 bases between. This CDR3 region has 15 residues. Variable domain in full (rest from reference TRBV18 and TRBJ1-1): NAGVMQNPRHLVRRRGQEARLRCSPMKGHSHVYWYRQLPEEGLKFMVYLQKENIIDESGMPKERFSAEFPKEGPSILRIQQVVRGDSAAYFCASSQSPTVNTEAFFGQGTRLTVV.